The 6 T cell receptor beta chains below come from one sample, sequenced in a study of T cell repertoires in ileal Crohn's disease. TCRdb keeps only in-frame clones here, not all; method: immunoSEQ multiplex PCR. Among 8,000 or so clones listed, under 85% were seen once. The sequenced sample consisted of ileal tissue. The receptors shown here come from an adult with Crohn's disease.

This chain joins TRBV6-4 and TRBJ1-6; 9 positions agree with TRBD1. Germline V gene sequence: CDR1 MRHNA, CDR2 SNTAGT. Germline trimming cut 2 bases from V and 7 bases from J; bases unmatched to any gene: 0. The CDR3 has 14 amino acids. CDR3 nucleotide sequence: TGTGCCAGCAGTGACGGACAGGGGAATTCACCCCTCCACTTT. Its protein is CASSDGQGNSPLHF.

This clone was counted between two and nine times. This chain uses TRBV7-7 with TRBJ1-4, with TRBD1 as a possible D gene (6 bases). The V gene's germline CDR1 is SSHAT and CDR2 FNYEAQ (reference sequence). Trimming removed 0 bases at V and 8 bases at J, with 10 bases between. This CDR3 contains 14 residues. The CDR3 sequence is CASSLAGGGEKLFF. The CDR3 coding sequence is TGTGCCAGCAGCTTAGCAGGGGGTGGCGAAAAACTGTTTTTT. Full variable domain (outside the CDR3, taken from reference TRBV7-7 and TRBJ1-4): GAGVSQSPRYKVTKRGQDVTLRCDPISSHATLYWYQQALGQGPEFLTYFNYEAQPDKSGLPSDRFSAERPEGSISTLTIQRTEQRDSAMYRCASSLAGGGEKLFFGSGTQLSVL.

In its sample, this clone was seen a few times. The J gene is TRBJ2-1, the V gene TRBV19, with TRBD1 matching over 11 bases. Unmatched junction bases numbered 5, after V lost 4 bases and J lost 9 bases. The CDR3 is 14 amino acids. The V gene's germline CDR1 is LNHDA and CDR2 SQIVND (reference sequence). The CDR3 DNA is TGTGCCAGTAGTACTGGACAGGGGGCTCGTGAGCAGTTCTTC. This gives the protein CASSTGQGAREQFF.

The V and J genes are TRBV7-2 and TRBJ2-1; 10 positions match TRBD1. The CDR3 covers 15 residues. Germline assignment: CDR1 SGHTA and CDR2 FQGNSA. Trimming at V came to 5 bases and at J to 9 bases, leaving 10 bases not matched to a gene. In DNA, the CDR3 is TGTGCCAGCAGCCCGTCCGGGACAGGGGTGAGTGAGCAGTTCTTC. Protein product: CASSPSGTGVSEQFF.

The V and J genes are TRBV14 and TRBJ2-1, with 8 bases identical to TRBD1. The ends lost 4 bases at V and 5 bases at J; junction bases unmatched: 10. Germline V gives CDR1 SGHDN, CDR2 FVKESK. This CDR3 region has 16 residues. The CDR3 DNA reads TGTGCCAGCAGCCCGTTCCTGGGACAGGAGAACAATGAGCAGTTCTTC. Encoded protein: CASSPFLGQENNEQFF.

About this clone itself: This same CDR3 is encoded by further DNA sequences in the sample. This sequence joins TRBV14 and TRBJ2-1; D unresolved. CDR3 size: 13 residues. Germline V gene data show CDR1 as SGHDN and CDR2 as FVKESK. Trimming removed 4 bases from V and 4 bases from J, with 8 bases in between. DNA for the CDR3: TGTGCCAGCAGCCCTAGATTATACAATGAGCAGTTCTTC. It yields the protein CASSPRLYNEQFF.